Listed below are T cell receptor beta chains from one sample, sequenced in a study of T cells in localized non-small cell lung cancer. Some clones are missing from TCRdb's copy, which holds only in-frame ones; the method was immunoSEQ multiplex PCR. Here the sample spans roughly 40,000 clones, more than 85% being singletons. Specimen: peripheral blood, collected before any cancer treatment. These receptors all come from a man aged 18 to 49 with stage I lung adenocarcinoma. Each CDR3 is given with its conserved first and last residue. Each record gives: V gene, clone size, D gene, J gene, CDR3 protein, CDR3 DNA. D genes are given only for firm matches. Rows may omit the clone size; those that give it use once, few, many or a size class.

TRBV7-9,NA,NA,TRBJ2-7,CASSFTRAGDYEQYF,TGTGCCAGCAGCTTTACGCGGGCAGGGGACTACGAGCAGTACTTC
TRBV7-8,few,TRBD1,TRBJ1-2,CASSLAGDRVGYTF,TGTGCCAGCAGCTTAGCGGGGGACAGGGTTGGCTACACCTTC
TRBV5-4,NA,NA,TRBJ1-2,CASSLGGVDYGYTF,TGTGCCAGCAGCTTGGGGGGGGTGGACTATGGCTACACCTTC
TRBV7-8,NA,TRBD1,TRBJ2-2,CASSFRGQGASGELFF,TGTGCCAGCAGCTTCCGCGGACAGGGGGCCTCCGGGGAGCTGTTTTTT
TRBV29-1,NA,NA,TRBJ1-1,CSVETWGSTEAFF,TGCAGCGTTGAGACGTGGGGGAGCACTGAAGCTTTCTTT
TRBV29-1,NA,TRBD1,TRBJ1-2,CSVSSQSGTGGSKGYTF,TGCAGCGTTTCCTCCCAGTCTGGGACAGGGGGTTCGAAAGGCTACACCTTC
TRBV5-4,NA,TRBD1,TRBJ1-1,CASSRPGTDNTEAFF,TGTGCCAGCAGCCGACCCGGGACAGATAACACTGAAGCTTTCTTT
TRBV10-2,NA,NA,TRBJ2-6,CASIGSGANVLTF,TGCGCCAGCATAGGCTCTGGGGCCAACGTCCTGACTTTC
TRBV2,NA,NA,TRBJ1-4,CASRSRVATNEKLFF,TGTGCCAGCAGGTCTAGGGTAGCAACTAATGAAAAACTGTTTTTT
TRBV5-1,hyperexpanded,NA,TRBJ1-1,CASSLAGVSEAFF,TGCGCCAGCAGCTTGGCGGGTGTTAGTGAAGCTTTCTTT
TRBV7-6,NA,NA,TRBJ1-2,CASSLIGESRTYGYTF,TGTGCCAGCAGCCTTATAGGTGAATCTCGGACCTATGGCTACACCTTC
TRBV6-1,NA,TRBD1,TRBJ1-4,CASLTGGEEKLFF,TGTGCCAGCCTTACAGGGGGGGAAGAAAAACTGTTTTTT
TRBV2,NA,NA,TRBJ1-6,CAAAFGQLSSYNSPLHF,TGTGCCGCAGCCTTCGGACAGTTGAGCTCCTATAATTCACCCCTCCACTTT
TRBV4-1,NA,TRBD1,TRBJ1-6,CASSSRQGDSPLHF,TGCGCCAGCAGTAGTAGACAGGGGGATTCACCCCTCCACTTT
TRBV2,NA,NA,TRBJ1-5,CASSEQGFPGFSNQPQHF,TGTGCCAGCAGTGAACAGGGGTTCCCGGGGTTTAGCAATCAGCCCCAGCATTTT
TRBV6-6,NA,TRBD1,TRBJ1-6,CASRIGTGVSPLHF,TGTGCCAGCAGAATTGGGACAGGGGTTTCACCCCTCCACTTT
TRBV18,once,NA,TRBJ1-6,CASSPNRVTVGNSPLHF,TGTGCCAGCTCCCCAAACCGAGTGACAGTTGGGAATTCACCCCTCCACTTT
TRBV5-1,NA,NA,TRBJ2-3,CASSLSGGSTDTQYF,TGCGCCAGCAGCTTATCCGGGGGAAGCACAGATACGCAGTATTTT
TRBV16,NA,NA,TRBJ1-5,CASRGVAQPQHF,TGTGCCAGCAGGGGAGTAGCTCAGCCCCAGCATTTT
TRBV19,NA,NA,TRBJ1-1,CASSIFSANTEAFF,TGTGCCAGTAGTATCTTTAGCGCTAACACTGAAGCTTTCTTT
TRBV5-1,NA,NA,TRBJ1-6,CASSSNYPANSPLHF,TGCGCCAGCAGCTCCAATTATCCAGCGAATTCACCCCTCCACTTT
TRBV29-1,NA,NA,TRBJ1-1,CSVGRVSRAGEAFF,TGCAGCGTTGGCAGGGTCTCGCGCGCCGGAGAAGCTTTCTTT
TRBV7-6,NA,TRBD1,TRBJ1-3,CASGTGAGNTIYF,TGTGCCAGCGGGACAGGGGCTGGAAACACCATATATTTT
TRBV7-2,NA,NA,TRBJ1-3,CASSLGRNSGNTIYF,TGTGCCAGCAGCTTAGGCAGGAACTCTGGAAACACCATATATTTT
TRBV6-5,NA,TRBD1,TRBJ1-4,CASSPLDRGDEKLFF,TGTGCCAGCAGTCCCCTGGACAGGGGAGATGAAAAACTGTTTTTT
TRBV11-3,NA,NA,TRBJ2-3,CASSLNIRDTQYF,TGTGCCAGCAGCTTAAATATTCGGGATACGCAGTATTTT
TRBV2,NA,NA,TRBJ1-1,CASSESGGMNTEAFF,TGTGCCAGCAGTGAAAGCGGGGGGATGAACACTGAAGCTTTCTTT
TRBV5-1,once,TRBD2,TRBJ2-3,CASSLAGLARRGTDTQYF,TGCGCCAGCAGCTTGGCGGGACTAGCAAGACGAGGCACAGATACGCAGTATTTT
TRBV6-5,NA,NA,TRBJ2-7,CASSMGLFGEQYF,TGTGCCAGCAGTATGGGGTTGTTTGGGGAGCAGTACTTC
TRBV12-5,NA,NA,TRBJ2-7,CASGLSGPSYEQYF,TGTGCTAGTGGTTTGAGCGGGCCCTCCTACGAGCAGTACTTC
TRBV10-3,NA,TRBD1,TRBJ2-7,CAISVGTGDVEQYF,TGTGCCATCAGCGTCGGGACAGGGGATGTCGAGCAGTACTTC
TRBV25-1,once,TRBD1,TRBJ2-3,CASSADQASQGDTQYF,TGTGCCAGCAGCGCGGATCAAGCATCACAGGGGGATACGCAGTATTTT
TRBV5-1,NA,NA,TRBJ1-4,CASRRSGGDEKLFF,TGCGCCAGCAGAAGGTCCGGGGGGGATGAAAAACTGTTTTTT
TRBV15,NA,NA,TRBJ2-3,CATSRTDRDTQYF,TGTGCCACCAGCAGAACTGACAGGGATACGCAGTATTTT
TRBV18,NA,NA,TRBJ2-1,CASSPQGYQKNEQFF,TGTGCCAGCTCACCACAAGGATACCAAAAGAATGAGCAGTTCTTC
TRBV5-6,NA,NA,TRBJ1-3,CASSLYSAHSGNTIYF,TGTGCCAGCAGCTTGTATAGTGCCCACTCTGGAAACACCATATATTTT
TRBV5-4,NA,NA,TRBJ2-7,CASSLDPGLSSYEQYF,TGTGCCAGCAGCTTGGACCCGGGACTGAGCTCCTACGAGCAGTACTTC
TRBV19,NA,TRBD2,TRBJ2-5,CASRLTSGQETQYF,TGTGCCAGTAGGCTAACTAGCGGCCAAGAGACCCAGTACTTC
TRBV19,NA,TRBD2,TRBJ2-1,CASSIGLAGNEQFF,TGTGCCAGTAGTATAGGACTAGCAGGCAATGAGCAGTTCTTC
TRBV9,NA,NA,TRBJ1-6,CASSAEVLPPLHF,TGTGCCAGCAGCGCCGAGGTTTTGCCACCCCTCCACTTT
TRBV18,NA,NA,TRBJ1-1,CASSPGGNTEAFF,TGTGCCAGCTCACCAGGGGGGAACACTGAAGCTTTCTTT
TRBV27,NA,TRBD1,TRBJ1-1,CASSFPGQGEAFF,TGTGCCAGCAGTTTCCCGGGACAGGGTGAAGCTTTCTTT
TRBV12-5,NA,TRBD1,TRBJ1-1,CASGQSTGFGSMNTEAFF,TGTGCTAGTGGACAATCGACAGGGTTTGGGTCCATGAACACTGAAGCTTTCTTT
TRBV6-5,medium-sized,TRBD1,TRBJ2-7,CASSSGQVFPYEQYF,TGTGCCAGCAGTTCAGGACAGGTATTTCCATACGAGCAGTACTTC
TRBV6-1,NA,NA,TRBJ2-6,CASSVDSSGANVLTF,TGTGCCAGCAGTGTTGACAGCTCTGGGGCCAACGTCCTGACTTTC
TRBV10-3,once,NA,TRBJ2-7,CAISDGLGLYEQYF,TGTGCCATCAGTGATGGGCTGGGCCTCTACGAGCAGTACTTC
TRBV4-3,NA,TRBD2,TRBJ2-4,CASSQDFGGGQAAKNIQYF,TGCGCCAGCAGCCAAGATTTCGGGGGGGGCCAGGCGGCCAAAAACATTCAGTACTTC
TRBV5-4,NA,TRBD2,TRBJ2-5,CASSWTSGGQETQYF,TGTGCCAGCAGCTGGACTAGCGGGGGCCAAGAGACCCAGTACTTC
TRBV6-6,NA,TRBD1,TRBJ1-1,CASTKQGAMNTEAFF,TGTGCCAGCACCAAACAGGGGGCGATGAACACTGAAGCTTTCTTT
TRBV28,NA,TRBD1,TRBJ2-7,CASSLAGQGGNEQYF,TGTGCCAGCAGTTTGGCGGGACAGGGAGGAAACGAGCAGTACTTC